This T cell receptor beta chain comes out of a study of cytotoxic CD8 clonotypes in ibrutinib-treated CLL (dated by TCRdb to the early 2020s). A note on the overall study: In this cohort, approximately 15 patients were treatment-naive and approximately 10 were relapsed/refractory, while some 18 had unmutated IGHV. Of the roughly 86 participants in the trial, roughly 26 had longitudinal samples available. The response samples were drawn at a median of roughly twelve months into treatment, with a range of about 6 to 36 months. Cryopreserved peripheral blood mononuclear cells were obtained prior to treatment, at the time of response, and at either disease progression or sustained remission. Samples averaged approximately 260,000 productive templates and 94,082 productive rearrangements. Partial responses were observed in about 25 patients and complete responses in 2; after a median follow-up of 68 months, remission was maintained in approximately 14 patients and progression was observed in some 12. All remission and progressive disease samples were collected while patients were still receiving ibrutinib.

CDR3 length: 14 amino acids, cysteine to phenylalanine. CDR3 DNA only is kept here, 42 bases in frame from base 1. CDR1 SGHTA and CDR2 FQGNSA were looked up in the germline V gene. Cut back by 0 bases and 4 bases, the V and J ends lie 9 bases apart. The investigation overall reported the following: Clonality rose at ibrutinib response, remained stable during sustained remission, and dropped back toward baseline at progression. Public clonotypes were found to be uncommon and were observed to contract or remain stable during treatment; the increase in clonality was shown to reflect expansion of private clonotypes at ibrutinib response. Sampling times were not matched between patients in sustained remission and patients whose disease was progressing, and lymph node repertoires were not examined. Baseline clonality exceeded that of age-matched healthy donors and correlated strongly with circulating CD8+ T-cell counts.

Details on this clone: Its antigen is unknown. No much larger clone exists at a distance of one base, and base qualities are not known.

The label giving this sample's time point can be read as: approximately eleven months on ibrutinib. For TCR beta library preparation, about 2.1 micrograms of genomic DNA were extracted from the cryopreserved PBMCs. Longitudinal blood samples from CLL patients on ibrutinib monotherapy were analyzed using high-throughput TCR beta sequencing. Patients were enrolled in a phase 2 open-label single-center ibrutinib monotherapy trial. On a MiSeq, deep resolution sequencing aimed for a depth between 1 in 1 million and 1 in 200,000 T cells, with each clonotype covered approximately 9.8x on average. The immunoSEQ hsTCRB Kit was used to generate TCR beta libraries. On the study's bioinformatics: ImmunoSEQ Data Assistant and ImmunoSEQ Analyzer were used for data analysis, and V, D and J genes were assigned according to IMGT definitions. Clonality, which ranges from 0 to 1, was calculated by subtracting the normalized Shannon entropy of productive rearrangement frequencies from one. Only overrepresented clonotypes making up at least 0.05% of each patient's repertoire were included in the public clonotype analysis. Repertoires from more than ten age-matched healthy donors in immuneACCESS were used as clonality controls. TCRdb took this table from immuneACCESS and kept in-frame rearrangements with V and J called. Such tables lack part of the clones; where checked against another copy, unresolved V genes explain under half of the gap, and the rest is unexplained. V and J calls and clone size follow that table, whereas D and trimming were derived from the DNA. The sample table lists under 75,000 clones, approximately 71% of them with a count of one. The ten largest clones add up to 43% of the sample.

The receptor comes from a human donor with chronic lymphocytic leukemia. Sequencing was performed on PBMCs, taken after 12 months of ibrutinib treatment. Recombination joined TRBV7-2 with TRBJ1-1; the D gene remains uncertain. Read as DNA, the sequence is TGTGCCAGCAGCTTAGCGACGGGATTCACTGAAGCTTTCTTT. Its amino acids are CASSLATGFTEAFF.